The T cell receptor beta chain described here comes from a study of cytomegalovirus exposure and HLA in healthy donors. Study-wide background: It was reported in a later analysis that the same platform had been used for the 90 to 150 validation repertoires as for the 550 to 700 first-cohort repertoires. Points from the study as a whole: 150 or so TCR beta chains were listed as cytomegalovirus-associated.

Germline assignment: CDR1 LGHNA and CDR2 YSLEER. This CDR3 has 13 amino acids. V lost 1 base to trimming and J lost 8 bases, with 9 bases between them. This table comes from immunoSEQ multiplex PCR, and its TCRdb copy is limited to in-frame clones, with some not included. The table shows some 340,000 clones, with about 90% occurring only once. As to this clone: Its antigen remains unknown.

Source material: PBMCs. This sequence originates from a woman between 25 and 40 years old in good health and CMV-seropositive. The V gene is TRBV4-3, the J gene TRBJ2-1, with D perhaps matching TRBD1 (5 bases). CDR3 residues: CASSQVRAHEQFF. The CDR3 nucleotides are TGCGCCAGCAGCCAAGTCAGGGCTCATGAGCAGTTCTTC.